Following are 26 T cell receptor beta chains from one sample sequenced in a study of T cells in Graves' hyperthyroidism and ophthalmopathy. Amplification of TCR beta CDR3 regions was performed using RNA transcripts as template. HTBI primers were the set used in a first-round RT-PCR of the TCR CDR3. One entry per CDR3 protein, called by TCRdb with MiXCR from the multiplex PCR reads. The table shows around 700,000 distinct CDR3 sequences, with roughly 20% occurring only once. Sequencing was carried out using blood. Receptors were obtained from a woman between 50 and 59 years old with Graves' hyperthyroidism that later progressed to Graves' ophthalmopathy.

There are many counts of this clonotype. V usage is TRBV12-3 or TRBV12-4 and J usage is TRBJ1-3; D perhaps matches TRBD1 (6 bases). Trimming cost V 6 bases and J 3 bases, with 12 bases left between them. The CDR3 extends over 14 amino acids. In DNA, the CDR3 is TGTGCCAGCAGGGTAACAGGGAGTGGAAACACCATATATTTT. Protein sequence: CASRVTGSGNTIYF.

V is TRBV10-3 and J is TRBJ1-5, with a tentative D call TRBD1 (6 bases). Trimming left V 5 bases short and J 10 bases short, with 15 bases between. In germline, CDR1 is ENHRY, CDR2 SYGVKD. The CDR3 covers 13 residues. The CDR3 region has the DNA TGTGCCATCAGTAACCAGGGGAGGTCTCCCCAGCATTTT. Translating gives CAISNQGRSPQHF.

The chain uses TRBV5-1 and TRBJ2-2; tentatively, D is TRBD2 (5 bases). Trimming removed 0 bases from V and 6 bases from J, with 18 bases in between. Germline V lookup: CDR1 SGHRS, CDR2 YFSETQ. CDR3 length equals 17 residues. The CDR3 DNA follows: TGCGCCAGCAGCTTGGAATTTACCGGGGATTTAGCCGGGGAGCTGTTTTTT. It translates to CASSLEFTGDLAGELFF.

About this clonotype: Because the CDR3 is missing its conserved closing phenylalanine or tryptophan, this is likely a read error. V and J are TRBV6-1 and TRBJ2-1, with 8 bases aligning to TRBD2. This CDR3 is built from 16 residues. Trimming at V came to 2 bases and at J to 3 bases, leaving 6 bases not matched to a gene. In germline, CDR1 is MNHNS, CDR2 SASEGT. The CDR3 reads CASSETLRGDYNEQFL. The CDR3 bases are TGTGCCAGCAGTGAAACTCTGCGGGGGGACTACAATGAGCAGTTCCTC.

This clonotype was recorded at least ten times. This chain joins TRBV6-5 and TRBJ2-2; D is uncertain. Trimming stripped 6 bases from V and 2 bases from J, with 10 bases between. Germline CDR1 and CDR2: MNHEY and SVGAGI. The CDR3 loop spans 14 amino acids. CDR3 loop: CASRGNFNTGELFF. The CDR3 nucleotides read TGTGCCAGCAGGGGCAATTTTAACACCGGGGAGCTGTTTTTT.

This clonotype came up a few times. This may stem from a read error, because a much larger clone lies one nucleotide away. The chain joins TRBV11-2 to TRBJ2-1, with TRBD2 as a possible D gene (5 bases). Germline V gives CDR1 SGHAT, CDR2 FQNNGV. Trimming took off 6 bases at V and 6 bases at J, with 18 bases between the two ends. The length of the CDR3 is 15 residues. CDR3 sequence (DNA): TGTGCCAGCAGGTCACCCCTCCCGGGGTTCAATGAGCAGTTCTTC. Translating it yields CASRSPLPGFNEQFF.

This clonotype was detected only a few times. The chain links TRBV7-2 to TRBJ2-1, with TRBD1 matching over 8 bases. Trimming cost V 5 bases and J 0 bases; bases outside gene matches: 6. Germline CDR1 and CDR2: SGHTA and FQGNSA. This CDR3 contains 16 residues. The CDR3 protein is CASSPGQGSSYNEQFF. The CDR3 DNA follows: TGTGCCAGCAGCCCCGGACAGGGAAGCTCCTACAATGAGCAGTTCTTC.

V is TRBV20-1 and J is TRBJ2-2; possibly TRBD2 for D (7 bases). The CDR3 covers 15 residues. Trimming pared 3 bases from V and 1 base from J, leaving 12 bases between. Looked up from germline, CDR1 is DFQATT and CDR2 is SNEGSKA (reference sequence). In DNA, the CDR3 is TGCAGTGCTAGGGGGGGGCACCTGAACACCGGGGAGCTGTTTTTT. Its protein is CSARGGHLNTGELFF.

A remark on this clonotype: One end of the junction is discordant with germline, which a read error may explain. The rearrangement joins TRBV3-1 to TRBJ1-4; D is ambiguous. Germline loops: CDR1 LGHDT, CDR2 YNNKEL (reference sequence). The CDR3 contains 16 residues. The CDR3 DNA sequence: TGTGCCAGCAACCAAGAAAGTCACGCAACTAATGAAAAACTGTTTTTT. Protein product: CASNQESHATNEKLFF.

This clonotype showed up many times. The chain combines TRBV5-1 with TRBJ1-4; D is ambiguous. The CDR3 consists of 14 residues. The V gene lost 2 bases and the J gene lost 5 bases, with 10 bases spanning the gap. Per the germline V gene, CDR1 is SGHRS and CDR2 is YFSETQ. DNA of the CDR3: TGCGCCAGCAGCTTTACCGGGAGGAATGAAAAACTGTTTTTT. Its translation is CASSFTGRNEKLFF.

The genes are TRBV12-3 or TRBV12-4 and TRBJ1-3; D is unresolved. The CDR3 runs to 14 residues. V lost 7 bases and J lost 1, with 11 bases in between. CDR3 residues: CASTPVISGNTIYF. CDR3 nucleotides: TGTGCCAGCACCCCTGTGATTTCTGGAAACACCATATATTTT.

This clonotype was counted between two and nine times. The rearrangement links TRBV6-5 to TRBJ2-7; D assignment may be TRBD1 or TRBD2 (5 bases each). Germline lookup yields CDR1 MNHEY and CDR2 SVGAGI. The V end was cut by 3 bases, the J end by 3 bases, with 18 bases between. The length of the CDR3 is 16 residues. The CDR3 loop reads CASSYTLRDAIYEQYF. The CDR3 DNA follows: TGTGCCAGCAGTTATACCCTGAGGGACGCTATCTACGAGCAGTACTTC.

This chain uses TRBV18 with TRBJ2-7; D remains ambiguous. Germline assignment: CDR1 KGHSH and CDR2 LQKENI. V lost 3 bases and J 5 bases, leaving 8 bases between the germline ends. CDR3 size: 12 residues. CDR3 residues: CASSPLRDEQYF. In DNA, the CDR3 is TGTGCCAGCTCACCCCTCCGGGACGAGCAGTACTTC.

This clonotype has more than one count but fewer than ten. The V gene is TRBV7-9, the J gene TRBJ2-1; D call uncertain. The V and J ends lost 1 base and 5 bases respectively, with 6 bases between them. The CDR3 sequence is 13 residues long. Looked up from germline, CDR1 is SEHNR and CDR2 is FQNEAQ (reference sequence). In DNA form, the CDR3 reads TGTGCCAGCAGCTTAGTGGCTGACAATGAGCAGTTCTTC. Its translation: CASSLVADNEQFF.

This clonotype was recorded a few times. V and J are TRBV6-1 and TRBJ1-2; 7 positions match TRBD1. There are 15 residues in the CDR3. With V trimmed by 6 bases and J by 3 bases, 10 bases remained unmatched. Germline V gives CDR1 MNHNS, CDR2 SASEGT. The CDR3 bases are TGTGCCAGCAGCCACCCCTCCGGGACAGACTATGGCTACACCTTC. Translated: CASSHPSGTDYGYTF.

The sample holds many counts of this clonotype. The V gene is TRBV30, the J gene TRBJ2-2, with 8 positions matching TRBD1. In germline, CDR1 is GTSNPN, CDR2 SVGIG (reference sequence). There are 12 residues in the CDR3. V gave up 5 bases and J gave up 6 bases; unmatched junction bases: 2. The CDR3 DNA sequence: TGTGCCTGGGAACAGGGGGCCGGGGAGCTGTTTTTT. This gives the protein CAWEQGAGELFF.

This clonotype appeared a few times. CDR3 residues: CARGTGESPLHF. The CDR3 coding sequence is TGTGCCCGGGGGACAGGGGAATCACCCCTCCACTTT. The J gene is TRBJ1-6, the V gene TRBV30; 10 bases are a match to TRBD1. Germline CDR1 is GTSNPN and CDR2 is SVGIG (reference sequence). V shed 8 bases and J 10 bases; nucleotides not matched to a gene: 5. The CDR3 sequence is 12 residues long.

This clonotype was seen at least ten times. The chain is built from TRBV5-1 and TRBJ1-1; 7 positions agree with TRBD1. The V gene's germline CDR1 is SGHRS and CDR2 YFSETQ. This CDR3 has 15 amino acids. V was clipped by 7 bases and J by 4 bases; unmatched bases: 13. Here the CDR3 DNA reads TGCGCCAGCTCAGCGAGGGGGCTCGGGGGCACTGAAGCTTTCTTT. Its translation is CASSARGLGGTEAFF.

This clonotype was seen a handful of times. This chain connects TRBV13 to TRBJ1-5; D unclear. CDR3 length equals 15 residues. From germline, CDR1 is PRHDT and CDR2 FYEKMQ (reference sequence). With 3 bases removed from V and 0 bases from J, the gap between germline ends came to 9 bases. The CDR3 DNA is TGTGCCAGCAGCTTCTCAGAGAATAGCAATCAGCCCCAGCATTTT. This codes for CASSFSENSNQPQHF. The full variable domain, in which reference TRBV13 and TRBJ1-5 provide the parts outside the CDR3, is AAGVIQSPRHLIKEKRETATLKCYPIPRHDTVYWYQQGPGQDPQFLISFYEKMQSDKGSIPDRFSAQQFSDYHSELNMSSLELGDSALYFCASSFSENSNQPQHFGDGTRLSIL.

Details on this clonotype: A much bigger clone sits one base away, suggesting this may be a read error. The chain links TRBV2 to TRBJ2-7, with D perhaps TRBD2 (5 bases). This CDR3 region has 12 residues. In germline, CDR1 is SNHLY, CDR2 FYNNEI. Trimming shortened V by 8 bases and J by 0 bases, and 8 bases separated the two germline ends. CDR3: CASAGDSYEQYV. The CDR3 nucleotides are TGTGCCAGCGCGGGCGACTCCTACGAGCAGTACGTC.

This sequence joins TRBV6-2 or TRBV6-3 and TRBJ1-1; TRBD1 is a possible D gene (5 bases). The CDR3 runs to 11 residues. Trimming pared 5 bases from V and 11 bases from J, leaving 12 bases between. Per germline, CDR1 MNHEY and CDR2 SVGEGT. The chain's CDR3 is CASSQGSGAFF. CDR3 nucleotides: TGTGCCAGCAGTCAGGGTAGCGGGGCTTTCTTT.

Written as DNA, the CDR3 is TGTGCCAGCAATTACGGGACCGAAGAGACCCAGTACTTC. Its translation: CASNYGTEETQYF. V gene TRBV6-1 combines with J gene TRBJ2-5; D may match TRBD1 or TRBD2 (5 bases each). From germline, CDR1 is MNHNS and CDR2 SASEGT. Trimming removed 7 bases from V and 3 bases from J, with 12 bases in between. The CDR3 has 13 amino acids.

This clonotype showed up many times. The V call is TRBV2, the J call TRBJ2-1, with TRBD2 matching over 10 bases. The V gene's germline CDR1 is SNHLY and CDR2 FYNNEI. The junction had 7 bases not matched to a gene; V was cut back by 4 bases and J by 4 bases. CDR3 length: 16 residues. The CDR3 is CASSVQRGGSYNEQFF. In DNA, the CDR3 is TGTGCCAGCAGTGTTCAGCGGGGGGGCTCTTACAATGAGCAGTTCTTC.

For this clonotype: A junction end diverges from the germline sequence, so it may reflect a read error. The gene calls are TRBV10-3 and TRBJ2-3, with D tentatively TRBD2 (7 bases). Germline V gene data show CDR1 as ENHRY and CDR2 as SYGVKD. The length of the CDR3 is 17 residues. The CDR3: CAISPSRGRVSTGTQYF. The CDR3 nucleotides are TGTGCCATCAGTCCCTCAAGGGGGAGGGTTAGCACAGGTACGCAGTATTTT.

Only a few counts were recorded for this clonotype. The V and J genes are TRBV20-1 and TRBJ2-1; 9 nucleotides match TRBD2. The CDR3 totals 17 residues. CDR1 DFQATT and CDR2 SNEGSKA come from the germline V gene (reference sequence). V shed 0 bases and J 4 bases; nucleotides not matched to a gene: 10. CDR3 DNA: TGCAGTGCTAGAGATATTAAGGCGGGGGGGCCATACAATGAGCAGTTCTTC. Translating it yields CSARDIKAGGPYNEQFF.

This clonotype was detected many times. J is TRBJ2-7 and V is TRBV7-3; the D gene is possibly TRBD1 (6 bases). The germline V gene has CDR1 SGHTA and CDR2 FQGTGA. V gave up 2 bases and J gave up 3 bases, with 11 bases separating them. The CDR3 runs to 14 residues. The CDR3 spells CASSLAGVGYEQYF. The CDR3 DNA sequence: TGTGCCAGCAGCTTAGCAGGGGTCGGCTACGAGCAGTACTTC.